This T cell receptor beta chain came from a study of control samples from healthy donors and cancer patients. This table comes from immunoSEQ multiplex PCR, and its TCRdb copy is limited to in-frame clones, with some not included. The sample lists over 80,000 clones, about nine tenths seen once, with approximately 14% in the top ten. The TCR comes from a man aged 25-40 years in good health. Material for sequencing was blood.

DNA of the CDR3: TGCGCCAGCAGCTTTAGCACCTGGGAGCAGTTCTTC. Translated: CASSFSTWEQFF. The chain joins TRBV5-1 to TRBJ2-1, with D unresolved. There are 12 residues in the CDR3. From germline, CDR1 is SGHRS and CDR2 YFSETQ. V lost 2 bases and J 10 bases, leaving 10 bases between the germline ends.